This T cell receptor (beta chain) derives from a study of T cells in Graves' hyperthyroidism and ophthalmopathy. The CDR3 is 14 amino acids. V lost 3 bases to trimming and J lost 7 bases, with 12 bases between them. CDR1 ENHRY and CDR2 SYGVKD come from the germline V gene. Amplified regions were TCR beta CDR3 sequences from RNA transcripts. Primed by the HTBI set, a first-round RT-PCR was run on the TCR CDR3. TCRdb re-derived calls from the multiplex PCR reads in MiXCR, one entry per CDR3 protein. In the table there are more than 500,000 distinct CDR3 sequences, around 13% of which are singletons. The chain employs TRBV10-3 and TRBJ2-2; a possible D gene is TRBD1 (6 bases). The sequenced sample was blood. The TCR was taken from a middle-aged woman with Graves' hyperthyroidism. CDR3 nucleotide sequence: TGTGCCATCAGTGATTCAGGGGCCAGCGGGGAGCTGTTTTTT. This gives the protein CAISDSGASGELFF.